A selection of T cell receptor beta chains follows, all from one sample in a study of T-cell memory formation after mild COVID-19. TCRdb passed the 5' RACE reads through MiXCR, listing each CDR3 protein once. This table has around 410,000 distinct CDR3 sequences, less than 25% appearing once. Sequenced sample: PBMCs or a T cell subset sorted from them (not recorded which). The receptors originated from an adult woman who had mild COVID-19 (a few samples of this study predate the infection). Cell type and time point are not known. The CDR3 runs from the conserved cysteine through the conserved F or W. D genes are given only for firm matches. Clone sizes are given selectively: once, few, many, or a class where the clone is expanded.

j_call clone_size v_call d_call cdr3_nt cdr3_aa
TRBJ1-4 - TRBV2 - TGTGCCAGCAGTGACATAAGGGAAAAACTGTTTTTT CASSDIREKLFF
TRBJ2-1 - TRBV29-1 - TGCAGCGTTGCAATTGAGGGTATTAAGCAGTTCTTC CSVAIEGIKQFF
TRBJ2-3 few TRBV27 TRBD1 TGTGCCAGCAGTCCCGCCCCGGGACAGGGTGTGGATACGCAGTATTTT CASSPAPGQGVDTQYF
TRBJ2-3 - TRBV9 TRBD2 TGTGCCAGCAGCCTAACGACTAGCGGGATTGATACGCAGTATTTT CASSLTTSGIDTQYF
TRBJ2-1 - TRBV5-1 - TGCGCCAGCAGCTTGTCTTCTCAAAGCTCCTACAATGAGCAGTTCTTC CASSLSSQSSYNEQFF
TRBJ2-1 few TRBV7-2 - TGTGCCAGCAGCTTCTTTAAGGGGGGGGCCTATGAGCAGTTCTTC CASSFFKGGAYEQFF
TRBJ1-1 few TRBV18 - TGTGCCAGCTCAAACGGAGGGTTGGACACTGAAGCTTTCTTT CASSNGGLDTEAFF
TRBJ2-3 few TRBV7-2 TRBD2 TGTGCCAGCAGCTTAGCTAGCGGGAGTCGGACAGATACGCAGTATTTT CASSLASGSRTDTQYF
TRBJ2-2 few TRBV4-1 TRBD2 TGCGCCAGCAGCCAAGTCGGCGGCGGGAGGGCGTTAGGGCGTTGGGAGCTGTTTTTT CASSQVGGGRALGRWELFF
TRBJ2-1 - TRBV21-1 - TGTGCCAGCAGTCTCGGGACAGGTTGGGATGAGCAGTTCTTC CASSLGTGWDEQFF
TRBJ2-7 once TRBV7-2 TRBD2 TGTGCCAGCAGCGTGACCTCGAGCGGGGCCTACGAGCAGTACTTC CASSVTSSGAYEQYF
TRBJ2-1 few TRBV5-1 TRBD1 TGCGCCAGCAGCTTGGGGGGACAGGGGCCGAGTAGTGAGCAGTTCTTC CASSLGGQGPSSEQFF
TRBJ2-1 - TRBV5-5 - TGTGCCAGCAGCTTGCTCCAGGGGAACCGTCGAGCGGAGCAGTTCTTC CASSLLQGNRRAEQFF
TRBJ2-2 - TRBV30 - TGTGCCTGTCGGAACACCGGGGAGCTGTTTTTT CACRNTGELFF
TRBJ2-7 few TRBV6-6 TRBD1 TGTGCCAGCAGTGCCGGGACAGGATTCTACGAGCAGTACTTC CASSAGTGFYEQYF
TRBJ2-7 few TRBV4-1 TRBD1 TGCGCCAGCAGCCCCGCAGGGGGCGAGCAGTACTTC CASSPAGGEQYF
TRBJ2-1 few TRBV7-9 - TGTGCCAGCAGCTTAGCCCAGGGCAAGGGATACAATGAGCAGTTCTTC CASSLAQGKGYNEQFF
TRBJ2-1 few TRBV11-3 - TGTGCCAGCAGCTTAACTTATGAGCAGTTCTTC CASSLTYEQFF
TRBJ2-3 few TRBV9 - TGTGCCAGCAGCGTCCGGGACCCCAGAGATACGCAGTATTTT CASSVRDPRDTQYF
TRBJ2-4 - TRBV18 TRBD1 TGTGCCAGCACTCCAAGACAGGAGTTAGGGGGCGGTTCGTACTTC CASTPRQELGGGSYF
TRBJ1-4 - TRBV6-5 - TGTGCCAGCAGTTACTCCCGGGGGTGGACGGGGGAAAAACTGTTTTTT CASSYSRGWTGEKLFF
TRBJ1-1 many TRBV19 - TGTGCCAGTAGTATAGGTGTCGGGAACACTGAAGCTTTCTTT CASSIGVGNTEAFF
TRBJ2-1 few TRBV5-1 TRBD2 TGCGCCAGCAGCTACCCTAGCGGGGGGGCCTACAATGAGCAGTTCTTC CASSYPSGGAYNEQFF
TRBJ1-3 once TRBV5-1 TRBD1 TGCGCCAGCAGCTTGACCTCACCAGGGGGAGCTCTCTCTGGAAACACCATATATTTT CASSLTSPGGALSGNTIYF